This TCR beta chain derives from a study of blood T cell repertoires in COVID-19. Study details: Whether acute or convalescent, the COVID-19 samples came from the United States, Italy and Spain.

Those enrolled in Seattle joined during active infection and were followed longitudinally afterward. The germline V gene encodes CDR1 SGHRS and CDR2 YFSETQ. V lost 2 bases and J 1 base, leaving 9 bases between the germline ends. The CDR3 loop spans 14 amino acids. In its sample, this clone was seen once. Per the original data handling: Reference gene primer amplification in the assay estimated nucleated cell counts. Profiling relied on immunoSEQ multiplex PCR, and the TCRdb table lists in-frame clones only, not all of them. V and J calls and clone size are given by that table; D and trimming were obtained from the DNA. The profile shows some 180,000 clones, 85% of them singletons.

The chain recombines TRBV5-1 with TRBJ1-1; possible D gene TRBD1, 6 bases. Sequencing was carried out using peripheral blood. The sequence derives from an elderly woman with COVID-19, enrolled during active disease. The CDR3 DNA follows: TGCGCCAGCAGCTTAGACAGGCAGAACACTGAAGCTTTCTTT. Protein product: CASSLDRQNTEAFF. Full variable domain (remainder filled in from reference TRBV5-1 and TRBJ1-1): KAGVTQTPRYLIKTRGQQVTLSCSPISGHRSVSWYQQTPGQGLQFLFEYFSETQRNKGNFPGRFSGRQFSNSRSEMNVSTLELGDSALYLCASSLDRQNTEAFFGQGTRLTVV.